Here is one T cell receptor beta chain with its context. Its antigen remains unknown. Germline V CDR1 and CDR2: SGHRS, YFSETQ. This CDR3 region has 14 residues. Making the TCR beta cDNA relied on 5'RACE template switching with UMIs. TCRdb re-called the 5' RACE reads and shows each CDR3 protein once, DNA omitted. The record lists about 370,000 distinct CDR3 sequences, of which the ten most abundant hold approximately 12%. This sample was taken from a study of T cells expressing NK-cell markers. Findings and caveats of the study: For four donors, these clonotypes were likewise the leading ones in the CD3+CD56-NKG2C+ fraction.

V and J are TRBV5-1 and TRBJ2-1; TCRdb calls TRBD2, which cannot be checked without DNA. This TCR derives from a woman aged 45-60 years in good health. The material sequenced was blood T cells: a sorted CD56 or NKG2C T cell subset, CD4+ or CD8+ T cells, or bulk PBMC T cells (not recorded which). CDR3 sequence: CASSIKLASNEQFF.